The 16 T cell receptor beta chains given below trace back to one sample, sequenced in a study of early T cells in non-severe SARS-CoV-2 infection (dated by TCRdb to the early 2020s). The library was generated by 5' RACE. TCRdb lists the instrument as NextSeq 500. Using fastp at Q25 and MiXCR, TCRdb reprocessed the public reads and kept productive beta chains. Every CDR3 protein is listed once, alongside the most common genes and DNA of its rows. The sample data list tens of thousands of distinct CDR3 sequences, and less than 8% of these were observed just once. The ten largest clones add up to roughly 7.8% of the sample. What was sequenced was whole blood. The source is an adult who was a healthcare worker with PCR-confirmed SARS-CoV-2 infection or an uninfected control (not recorded which).

CDR3 bases: TGCGCCAGCAGCCCCCTGGGGGGTTATGGAGACATTCAGTACTTC. Amino acids: CASSPLGGYGDIQYF. The gene calls are TRBV5-1 and TRBJ2-4; tentative D call: TRBD2 (6 bases). Trimming left V 4 bases short and J 8 bases short, with 19 bases between. Germline V lookup: CDR1 SGHRS, CDR2 YFSETQ. The CDR3 is 15 amino acids.

The genes are TRBV19 and TRBJ2-1, with 7 bases identical to TRBD2. V lost 9 bases, J lost 5 bases, and 7 bases stayed unmatched. Germline V gene sequence: CDR1 LNHDA, CDR2 SQIVND (reference sequence). The CDR3 sequence is 13 residues long. The CDR3 sequence is CASRPGTNNEQFF. In DNA form, the CDR3 reads TGTGCCAGCAGACCCGGGACTAACAATGAGCAGTTCTTC.

This clonotype appeared a few times. The chain recombines TRBV6-6 with TRBJ2-2, with D possibly matching TRBD1 (5 bases). Germline CDR1 reads MNHNY; CDR2 reads SVGAGI (reference sequence). Trimming removed 7 bases from V and 0 bases from J, with 12 bases in between. The CDR3 length is 15 residues. DNA of the CDR3: TGTGCCAGCAAACGCCAGGGAACGAACACCGGGGAGCTGTTTTTT. This codes for CASKRQGTNTGELFF.

The rearrangement uses TRBV5-1 and TRBJ1-1; D gene uncertain. This CDR3 contains 14 residues. Per the germline V gene, CDR1 is SGHRS and CDR2 is YFSETQ. The germline V and J ends were trimmed by 8 bases and 2 bases, with 16 bases remaining between them. In nucleotides, the CDR3 is TGCGCCAGTCAAGGCGGGGTTCTTAACACTGAAGCTTTCTTT. Its protein product is CASQGGVLNTEAFF.

The table lists this clonotype with many counts. The V call is TRBV6-6, the J call TRBJ2-1, with TRBD2 identical over 8 bases. CDR1 and CDR2 (germline): MNHNY, SVGAGI (reference sequence). V dropped 4 bases and J dropped 2; count of bases not matched to a gene: 4. The CDR3 sequence is 15 residues long. In DNA, the CDR3 is TGTGCCAGCAGTTCCGGGACTAGAACCTACAATGAGCAGTTCTTC. Amino acid sequence: CASSSGTRTYNEQFF.

This clonotype was observed a few times. This sequence joins TRBV29-1 and TRBJ1-1; D not resolved. Germline V gives CDR1 SQVTM, CDR2 ANQGSEA. Between the trimmed V and J ends, which lost 6 bases and 2 bases, there was a span of 19 bases. The CDR3 loop spans 15 amino acids. Written as DNA, the CDR3 is TGCAGCGTCTTGAAGTATCCGGATTTAAACACTGAAGCTTTCTTT. The encoded protein is CSVLKYPDLNTEAFF.

This clonotype has at least ten counts. The chain combines TRBV6-4 with TRBJ2-2; D is possibly TRBD2 (5 bases). The ends were cut back, 3 bases at V and 3 bases at J, with 5 bases in the middle. This CDR3 spans 13 amino acids. Germline CDR1 and CDR2: MRHNA and SNTAGT. The CDR3 bases are TGTGCCAGCAGTGAGGACTACACCGGGGAGCTGTTTTTT. It encodes CASSEDYTGELFF.

This clonotype was observed many times. The chain couples TRBV20-1 to TRBJ2-7, with D perhaps matching TRBD2 (6 bases). In germline, CDR1 is DFQATT, CDR2 SNEGSKA (reference sequence). V was pared by 0 bases and J by 4 bases, with 10 bases between. This CDR3 contains 13 residues. The CDR3 nucleotides read TGCAGTGCTAGAGATTTGGGGGGTTACGAGCAGTACTTC. It yields the protein CSARDLGGYEQYF.

This clonotype turned up a few times. The rearrangement uses TRBV6-5 and TRBJ1-2, with TRBD1 identical over 10 bases. V lost 5 bases to trimming and J lost 5 bases; unmatched junction nucleotides: 2. Germline V CDR1 and CDR2: MNHEY, SVGAGI. The CDR3 spans 13 residues. Here the CDR3 reads CASSRTGGYGYTF. CDR3 DNA sequence: TGTGCCAGCAGTCGGACAGGGGGGTATGGCTACACCTTC.

The DNA for the CDR3 is TGTGCCAGCAGCCCCGGATGGCAGAGCTCTGGAAACACCATATATTTT. It encodes CASSPGWQSSGNTIYF. The chain links TRBV3-1 to TRBJ1-3; no firm D call. V was cut by 4 bases and J by 0 bases, with 13 bases left in between. The CDR3 totals 16 residues. In germline, CDR1 is LGHDT, CDR2 YNNKEL (reference sequence).

This clonotype was seen many times. This rearrangement joins TRBV11-3 to TRBJ1-1; a weak D match, TRBD1 (6 bases). The germline gives CDR1 SGHNT, CDR2 YENEEA. This CDR3 contains 13 residues. Trimming left V 5 bases short and J 7 bases short, with 14 bases between. CDR3 sequence: CASSARGGDEAFF. DNA of the CDR3: TGTGCCAGCAGCGCCAGGGGAGGCGATGAAGCTTTCTTT.

The chain is built from TRBV4-3 and TRBJ1-6, with TRBD1 as a possible D gene (5 bases). The CDR3 is 16 residues long. The V gene's germline CDR1 is LGHNA and CDR2 YSLEER. Trimming left V 4 bases short and J 8 bases short, with 18 bases between. CDR3 in DNA: TGCGCCAGCAGCCTACTGACAGCCCCCGGCTATTCACCCCTCCACTTT. Its protein product is CASSLLTAPGYSPLHF.

This clonotype has at least ten counts. The CDR3 nucleotides read TGCAGTGCTAGTCCGGTTTTGAATGAGCAGTTCTTC. It encodes CSASPVLNEQFF. This rearrangement joins TRBV20-1 to TRBJ2-1; D call uncertain. Germline assignment: CDR1 DFQATT and CDR2 SNEGSKA (reference sequence). This CDR3 spans 12 amino acids. V lost 3 bases to trimming and J lost 7 bases, with 10 bases between them.

In this sample, this clonotype turned up many times. The chain couples TRBV28 to TRBJ2-5; 8 nucleotides align to TRBD2. With 5 bases clipped from V and 1 base from J, the junction kept 0 bases outside the gene matches. This CDR3 contains 13 residues. From germline, CDR1 is MDHEN and CDR2 SYDVKM. CDR3 sequence (DNA): TGTGCCAGCAGTCGGGGGGGCCAAGAGACCCAGTACTTC. Its protein product is CASSRGGQETQYF.

In this sample, this clonotype turned up a few times. The rearrangement joins TRBV30 to TRBJ1-1, with 7 bases lining up with TRBD1. Per the germline V gene, CDR1 is GTSNPN and CDR2 is SVGIG (reference sequence). Germline trimming cut 5 bases from V and 0 bases from J; bases unmatched to any gene: 3. The CDR3 consists of 13 residues. The chain's CDR3 is CAWDTGVNTEAFF. The CDR3 DNA is TGTGCCTGGGATACAGGGGTGAACACTGAAGCTTTCTTT.

This clonotype was detected many times. The chain combines TRBV6-2 or TRBV6-3 with TRBJ1-2; no clear D gene. The CDR3 contains 15 residues. The germline V gene has CDR1 MNHEY and CDR2 SVGEGT. V dropped 7 bases and J dropped 3 bases, with 18 bases sitting between them. The CDR3 DNA sequence: TGTGCCAGCACCCCGGGAGGAGGTCAACACTATGGCTACACCTTC. It codes for CASTPGGGQHYGYTF.